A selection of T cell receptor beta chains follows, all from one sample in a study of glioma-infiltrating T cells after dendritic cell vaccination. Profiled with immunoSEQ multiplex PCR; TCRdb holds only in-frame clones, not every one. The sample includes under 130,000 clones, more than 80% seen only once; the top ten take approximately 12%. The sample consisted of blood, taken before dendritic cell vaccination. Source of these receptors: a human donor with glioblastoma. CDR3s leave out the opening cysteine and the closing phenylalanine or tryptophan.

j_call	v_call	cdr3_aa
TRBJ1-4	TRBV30	AWSDGLNNEKLF
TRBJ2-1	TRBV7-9	ASSRLAGGSSYNEQF
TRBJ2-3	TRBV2	ASTPSDTQY
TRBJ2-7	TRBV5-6	ASSFTRGGRYEQY
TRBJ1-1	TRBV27	ASSLMGPVNTEAF
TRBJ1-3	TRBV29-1	SVEGEGDTIY
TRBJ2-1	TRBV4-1	ATQASGGSYNEQF
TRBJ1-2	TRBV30	AWSVAGGATVELYGYT
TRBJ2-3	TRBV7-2	ASSSTSGPTDTQY
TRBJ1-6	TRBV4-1	ASSQAGTGYNSPLH
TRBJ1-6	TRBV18	ASSPPGGYSPLH
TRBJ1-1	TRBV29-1	SVAGVNTEAF
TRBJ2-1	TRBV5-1	ASPGGYNEQF
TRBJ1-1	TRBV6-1	ASSEEDFLNTEAF
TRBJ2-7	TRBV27	ASRGTTSGGSPYEQY
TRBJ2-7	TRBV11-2	ASSLDLGFAYEQY
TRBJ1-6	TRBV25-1	ASSAQSGTGNSPLH
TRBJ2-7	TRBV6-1	ASGSGPGSVYEQY
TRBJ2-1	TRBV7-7	ASSADRGNEQF
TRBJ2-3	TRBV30	AWILGSSTDTQY
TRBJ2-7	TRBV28	ASSLTRTGGATEQY
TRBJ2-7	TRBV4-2	ASSRNLGGGSNEQY
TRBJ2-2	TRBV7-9	ASSLIQGGIGELF
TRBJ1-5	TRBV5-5	ASSLARGRGQPQH
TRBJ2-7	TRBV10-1	ASSESGGMDEQY
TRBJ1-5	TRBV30	AWSAGIVRNQPQH
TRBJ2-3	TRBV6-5	ASQRTGVGDTQY
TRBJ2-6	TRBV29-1	SVDPTGANVLT
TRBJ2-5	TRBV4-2	ASSQDNQGGDQETQY
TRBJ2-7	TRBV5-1	ASSPLGRGPYEQY
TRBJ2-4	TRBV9	ASAGTGTKNIQY
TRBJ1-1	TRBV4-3	ASSQGRSRNTEAF
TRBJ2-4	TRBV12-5	ASGLVLQALAKNIQY
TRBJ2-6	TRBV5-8	ASSPRLAGANVLT
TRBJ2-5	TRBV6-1	ASSEGTSGGRQY
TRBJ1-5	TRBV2	ASSEGQGGRNQPQH
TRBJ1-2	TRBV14	ASSPLYGQPNYGYT
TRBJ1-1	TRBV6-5	ASSYASVGGTEAF
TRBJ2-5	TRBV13	ASSLGTSGRGPQETQY
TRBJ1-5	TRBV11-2	ASSNTGMGNQPQH
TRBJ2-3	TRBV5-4	ASVDRGASDTQY
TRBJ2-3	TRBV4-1	ASSQVMDTQY
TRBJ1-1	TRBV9	ASSVGVGVNTEAF
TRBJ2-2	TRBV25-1	ASMTENTGELF
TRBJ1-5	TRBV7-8	ASSADRLFSNQPQH
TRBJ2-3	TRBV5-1	ASSSATSGNKDTQY
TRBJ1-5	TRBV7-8	ASSLSGQGFFQH
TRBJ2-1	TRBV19	ATHSGGAGYEQF